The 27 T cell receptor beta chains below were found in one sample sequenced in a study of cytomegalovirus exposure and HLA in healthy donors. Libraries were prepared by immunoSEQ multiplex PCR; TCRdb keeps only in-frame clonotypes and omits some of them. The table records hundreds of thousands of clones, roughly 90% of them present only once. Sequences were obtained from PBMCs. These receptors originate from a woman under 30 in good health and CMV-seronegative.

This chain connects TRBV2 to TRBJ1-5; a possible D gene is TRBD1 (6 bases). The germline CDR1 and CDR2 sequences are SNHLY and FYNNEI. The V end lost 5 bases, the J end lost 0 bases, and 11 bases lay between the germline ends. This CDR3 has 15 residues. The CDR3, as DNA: TGTGCCAGCAGTCCGGACAGTCTTAGCAATCAGCCCCAGCATTTT. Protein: CASSPDSLSNQPQHF.

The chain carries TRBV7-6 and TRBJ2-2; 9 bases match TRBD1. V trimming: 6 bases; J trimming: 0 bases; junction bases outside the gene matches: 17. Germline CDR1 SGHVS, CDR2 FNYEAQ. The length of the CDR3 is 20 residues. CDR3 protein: CASRSKGDRGSTANTGELFF. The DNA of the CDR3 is TGTGCCAGCAGATCAAAGGGAGACAGGGGGTCCACAGCGAACACCGGGGAGCTGTTTTTT.

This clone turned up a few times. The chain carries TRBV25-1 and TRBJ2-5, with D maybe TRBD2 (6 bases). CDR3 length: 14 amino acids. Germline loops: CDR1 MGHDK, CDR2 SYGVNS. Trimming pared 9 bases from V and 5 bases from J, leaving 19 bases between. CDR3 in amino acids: CASRGGSMEETQYF. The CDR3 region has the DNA TGTGCCAGTCGGGGAGGTTCCATGGAGGAGACCCAGTACTTC.

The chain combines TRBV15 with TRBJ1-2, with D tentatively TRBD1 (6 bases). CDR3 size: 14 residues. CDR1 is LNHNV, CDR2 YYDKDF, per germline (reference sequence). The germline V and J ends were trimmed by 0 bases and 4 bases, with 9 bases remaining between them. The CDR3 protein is CATSRDRGAYGYTF. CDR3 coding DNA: TGTGCCACCAGCAGAGACAGGGGTGCCTATGGCTACACCTTC. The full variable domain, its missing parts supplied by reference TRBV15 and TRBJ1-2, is DAMVIQNPRYQVTQFGKPVTLSCSQTLNHNVMYWYQQKSSQAPKLLFHYYDKDFNNEADTPDNFQSRRPNTSFCFLDIRSPGLGDTAMYLCATSRDRGAYGYTFGSGTRLTVV.

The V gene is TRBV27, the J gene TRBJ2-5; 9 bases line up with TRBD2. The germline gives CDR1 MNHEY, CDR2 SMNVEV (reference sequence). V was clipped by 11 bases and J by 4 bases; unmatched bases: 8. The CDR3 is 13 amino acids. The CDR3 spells CALLGGRGETQYF. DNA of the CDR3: TGTGCCTTACTCGGCGGGAGGGGAGAGACCCAGTACTTC.

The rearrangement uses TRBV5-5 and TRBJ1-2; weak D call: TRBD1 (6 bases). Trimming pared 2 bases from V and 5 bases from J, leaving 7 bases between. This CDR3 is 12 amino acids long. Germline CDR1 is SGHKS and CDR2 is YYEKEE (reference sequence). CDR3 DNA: TGTGCCAGCAGCTTACAGGGATATGGCTACACCTTC. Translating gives CASSLQGYGYTF.

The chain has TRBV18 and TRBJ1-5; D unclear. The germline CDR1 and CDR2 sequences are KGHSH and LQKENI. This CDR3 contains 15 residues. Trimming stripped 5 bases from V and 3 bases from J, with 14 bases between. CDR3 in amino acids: CASSAGRGSNQPQHF. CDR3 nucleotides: TGTGCCAGCTCAGCCGGACGGGGTTCCAATCAGCCCCAGCATTTT. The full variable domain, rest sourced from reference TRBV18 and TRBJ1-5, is NAGVMQNPRHLVRRRGQEARLRCSPMKGHSHVYWYRQLPEEGLKFMVYLQKENIIDESGMPKERFSAEFPKEGPSILRIQQVVRGDSAAYFCASSAGRGSNQPQHFGDGTRLSIL.

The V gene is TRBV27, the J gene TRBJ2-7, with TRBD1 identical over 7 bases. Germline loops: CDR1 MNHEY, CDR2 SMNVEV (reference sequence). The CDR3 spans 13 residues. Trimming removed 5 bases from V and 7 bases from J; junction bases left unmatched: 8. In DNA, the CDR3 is TGTGCCAGCAGTGTGACAGGGCCCAGGGAGCAGTACTTC. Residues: CASSVTGPREQYF.

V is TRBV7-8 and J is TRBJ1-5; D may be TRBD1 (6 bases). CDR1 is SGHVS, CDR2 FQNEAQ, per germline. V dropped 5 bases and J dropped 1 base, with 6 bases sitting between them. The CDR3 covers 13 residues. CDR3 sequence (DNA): TGTGCCAGCAGCCAGGGGAGCAATCAGCCCCAGCATTTT. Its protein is CASSQGSNQPQHF.

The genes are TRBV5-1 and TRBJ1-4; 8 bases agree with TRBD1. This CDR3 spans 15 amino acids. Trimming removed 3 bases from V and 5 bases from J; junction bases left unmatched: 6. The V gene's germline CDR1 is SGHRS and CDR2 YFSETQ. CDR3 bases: TGCGCCAGCAGCTACGCCGGGACAGGCAATGAAAAACTGTTTTTT. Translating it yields CASSYAGTGNEKLFF.

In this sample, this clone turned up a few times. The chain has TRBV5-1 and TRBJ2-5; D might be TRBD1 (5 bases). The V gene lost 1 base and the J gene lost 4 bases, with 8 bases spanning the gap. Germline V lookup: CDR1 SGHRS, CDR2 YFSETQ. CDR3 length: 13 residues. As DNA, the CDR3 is TGCGCCAGCAGCTTGAGGGGAATAGAGACCCAGTACTTC. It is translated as CASSLRGIETQYF. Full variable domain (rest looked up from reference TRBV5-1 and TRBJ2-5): KAGVTQTPRYLIKTRGQQVTLSCSPISGHRSVSWYQQTPGQGLQFLFEYFSETQRNKGNFPGRFSGRQFSNSRSEMNVSTLELGDSALYLCASSLRGIETQYFGPGTRLLVL.

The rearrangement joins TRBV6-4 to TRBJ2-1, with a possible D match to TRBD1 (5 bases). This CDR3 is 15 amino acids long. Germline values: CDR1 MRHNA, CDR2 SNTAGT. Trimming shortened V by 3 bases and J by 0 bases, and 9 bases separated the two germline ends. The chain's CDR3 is CASSDGASSYNEQFF. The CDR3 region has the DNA TGTGCCAGCAGTGATGGGGCCAGCTCCTACAATGAGCAGTTCTTC.

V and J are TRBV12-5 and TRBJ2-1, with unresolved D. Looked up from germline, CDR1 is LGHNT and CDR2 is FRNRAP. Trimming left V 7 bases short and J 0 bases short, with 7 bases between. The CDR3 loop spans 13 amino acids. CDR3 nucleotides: TGTGCTAGTGCTTGGAGCTCCTACAATGAGCAGTTCTTC. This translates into CASAWSSYNEQFF.

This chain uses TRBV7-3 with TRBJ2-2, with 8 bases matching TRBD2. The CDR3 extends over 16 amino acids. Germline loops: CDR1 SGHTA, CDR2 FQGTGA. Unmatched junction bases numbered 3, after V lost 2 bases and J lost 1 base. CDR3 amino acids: CASSLASGQNTGELFF. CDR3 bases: TGTGCCAGCAGCTTAGCTAGCGGGCAGAACACCGGGGAGCTGTTTTTT.

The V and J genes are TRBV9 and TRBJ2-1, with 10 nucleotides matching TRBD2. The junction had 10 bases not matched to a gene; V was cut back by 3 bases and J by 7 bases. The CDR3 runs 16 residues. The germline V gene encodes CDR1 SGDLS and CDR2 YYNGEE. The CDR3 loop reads CASSALRGLASNEQFF. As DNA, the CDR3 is TGTGCCAGCAGCGCCCTTCGGGGACTAGCGTCTAATGAGCAGTTCTTC.

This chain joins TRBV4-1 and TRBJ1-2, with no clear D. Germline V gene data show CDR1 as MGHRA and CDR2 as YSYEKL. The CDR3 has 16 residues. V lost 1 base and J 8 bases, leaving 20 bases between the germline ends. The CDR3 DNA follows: TGCGCCAGCAGCCAAGTAAAACTTCCCCTCACTCTGGGCTACACCTTC. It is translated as CASSQVKLPLTLGYTF.

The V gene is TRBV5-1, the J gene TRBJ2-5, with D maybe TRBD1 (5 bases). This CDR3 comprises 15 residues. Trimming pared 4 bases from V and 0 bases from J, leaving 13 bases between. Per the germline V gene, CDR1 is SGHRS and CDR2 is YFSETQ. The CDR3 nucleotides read TGCGCCAGCAGCCAGCAAGGGGCCAACCAAGAGACCCAGTACTTC. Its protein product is CASSQQGANQETQYF.

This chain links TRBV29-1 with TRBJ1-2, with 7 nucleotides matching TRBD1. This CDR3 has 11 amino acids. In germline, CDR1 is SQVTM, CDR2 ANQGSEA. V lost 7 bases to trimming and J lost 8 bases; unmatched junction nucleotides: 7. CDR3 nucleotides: TGCAGCGCCGCGACAGGGAAAGGCTACACCTTC. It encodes CSAATGKGYTF.

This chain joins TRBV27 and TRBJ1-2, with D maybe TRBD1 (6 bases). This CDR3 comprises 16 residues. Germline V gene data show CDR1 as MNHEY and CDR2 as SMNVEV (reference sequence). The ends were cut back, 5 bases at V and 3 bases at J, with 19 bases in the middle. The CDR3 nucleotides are TGTGCCAGCAGTCCAACTTCCAGGGGAGGGGACTATGGCTACACCTTC. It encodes CASSPTSRGGDYGYTF.

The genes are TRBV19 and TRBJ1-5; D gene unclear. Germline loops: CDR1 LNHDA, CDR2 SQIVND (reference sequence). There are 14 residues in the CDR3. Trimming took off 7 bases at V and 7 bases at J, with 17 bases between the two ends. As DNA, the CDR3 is TGTGCCAGTACCAAAAGGTGGCCCGGGCAGCCCCAGCATTTT. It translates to CASTKRWPGQPQHF.

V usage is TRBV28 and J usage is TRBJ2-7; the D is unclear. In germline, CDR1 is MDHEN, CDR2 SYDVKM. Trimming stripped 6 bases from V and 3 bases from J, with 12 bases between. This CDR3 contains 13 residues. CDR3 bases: TGTGCCAGCAGGCGTCACGGAGACTACGAGCAGTACTTC. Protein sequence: CASRRHGDYEQYF.

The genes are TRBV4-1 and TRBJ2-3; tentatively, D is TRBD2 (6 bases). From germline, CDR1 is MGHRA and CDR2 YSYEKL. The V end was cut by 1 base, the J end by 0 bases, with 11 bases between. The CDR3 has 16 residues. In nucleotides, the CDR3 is TGCGCCAGCAGCCAAGGGACTATACCTAGCACAGATACGCAGTATTTT. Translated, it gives CASSQGTIPSTDTQYF.

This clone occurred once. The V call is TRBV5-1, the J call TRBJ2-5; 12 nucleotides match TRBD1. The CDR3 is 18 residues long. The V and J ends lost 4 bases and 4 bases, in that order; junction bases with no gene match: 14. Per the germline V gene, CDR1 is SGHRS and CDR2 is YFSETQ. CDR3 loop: CASSPIPGTGGRGETQYF. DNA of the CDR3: TGCGCCAGCAGCCCGATCCCCGGGACAGGGGGCAGGGGAGAGACCCAGTACTTC.

The CDR3 spells CASSERDTDTQYF. Here the CDR3 DNA reads TGTGCCAGCAGTGAGCGGGATACAGATACGCAGTATTTT. The genes are TRBV2 and TRBJ2-3, with D perhaps TRBD2 (6 bases). Trimming removed 3 bases from V and 3 bases from J, with 7 bases in between. The CDR3 extends over 13 amino acids. Germline CDR1 and CDR2: SNHLY and FYNNEI.

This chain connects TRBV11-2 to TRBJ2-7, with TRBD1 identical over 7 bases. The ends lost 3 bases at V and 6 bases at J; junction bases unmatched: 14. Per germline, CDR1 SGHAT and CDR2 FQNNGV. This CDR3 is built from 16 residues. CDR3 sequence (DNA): TGTGCCAGCAGCTTGGCACAGGGGCCAAAAGCGGTCGAGCAGTACTTC. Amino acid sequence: CASSLAQGPKAVEQYF.

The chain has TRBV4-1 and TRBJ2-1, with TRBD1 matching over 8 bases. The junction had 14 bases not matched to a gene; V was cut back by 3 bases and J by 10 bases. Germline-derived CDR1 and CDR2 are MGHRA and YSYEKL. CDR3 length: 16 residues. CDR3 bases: TGCGCCAGCAGCCACCCCCAGGGGGCAGGAACTAAGGAGCAGTTCTTC. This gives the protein CASSHPQGAGTKEQFF.

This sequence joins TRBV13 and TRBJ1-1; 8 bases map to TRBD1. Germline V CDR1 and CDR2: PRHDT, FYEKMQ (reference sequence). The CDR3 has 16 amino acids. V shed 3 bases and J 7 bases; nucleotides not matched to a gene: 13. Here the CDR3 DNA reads TGTGCCAGCAGCTTGACCCGGACAGGGATAGGGGGTGAAGCTTTCTTT. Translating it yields CASSLTRTGIGGEAFF. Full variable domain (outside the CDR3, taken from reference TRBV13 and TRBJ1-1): AAGVIQSPRHLIKEKRETATLKCYPIPRHDTVYWYQQGPGQDPQFLISFYEKMQSDKGSIPDRFSAQQFSDYHSELNMSSLELGDSALYFCASSLTRTGIGGEAFFGQGTRLTVV.